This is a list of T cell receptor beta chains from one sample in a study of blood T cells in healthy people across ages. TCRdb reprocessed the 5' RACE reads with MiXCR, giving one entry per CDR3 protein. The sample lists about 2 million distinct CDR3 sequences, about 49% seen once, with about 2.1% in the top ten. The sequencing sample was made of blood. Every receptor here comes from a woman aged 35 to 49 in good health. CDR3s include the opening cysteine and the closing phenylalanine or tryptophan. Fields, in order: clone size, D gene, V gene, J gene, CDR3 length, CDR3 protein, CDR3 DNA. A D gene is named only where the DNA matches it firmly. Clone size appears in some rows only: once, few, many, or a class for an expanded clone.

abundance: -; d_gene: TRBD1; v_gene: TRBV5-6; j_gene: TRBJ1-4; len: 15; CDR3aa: CASSMTGSTNEKLFF; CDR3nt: TGTGCCAGCAGCATGACAGGGTCCACGAATGAAAAACTGTTTTTT
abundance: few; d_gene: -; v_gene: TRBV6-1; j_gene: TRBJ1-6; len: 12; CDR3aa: CASSLIDSPLHF; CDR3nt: TGTGCCAGCAGCCTCATAGATTCACCCCTCCACTTT
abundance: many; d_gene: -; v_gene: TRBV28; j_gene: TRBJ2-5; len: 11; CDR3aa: CASSFKGTQYF; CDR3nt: TGTGCCAGCAGTTTTAAAGGGACCCAGTACTTC
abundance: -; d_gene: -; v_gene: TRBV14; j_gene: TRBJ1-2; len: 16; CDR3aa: CASSLGRDNGDYGYTF; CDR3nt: TGTGCCAGCAGCCTGGGCAGGGACAACGGAGACTATGGCTACACCTTC
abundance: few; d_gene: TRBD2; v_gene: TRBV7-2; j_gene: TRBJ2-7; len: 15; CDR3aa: CASSPRIAGTYEQYF; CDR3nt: TGTGCCAGCAGCCCGCGGATAGCGGGGACCTACGAGCAGTACTTC
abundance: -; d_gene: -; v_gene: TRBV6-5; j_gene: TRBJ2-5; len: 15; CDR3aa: CASSYPGQPQETQYF; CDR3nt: TGTGCCAGCAGTTACCCCGGACAGCCGCAAGAGACCCAGTACTTC
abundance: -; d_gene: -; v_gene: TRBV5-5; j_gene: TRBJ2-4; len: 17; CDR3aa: CASSLAWQHLAKNIQYF; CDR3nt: TGTGCCAGCAGCTTGGCCTGGCAGCATCTAGCCAAAAACATTCAGTACTTC
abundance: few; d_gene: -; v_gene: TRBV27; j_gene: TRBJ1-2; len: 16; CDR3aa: CASSPTPTGGPSSYTF; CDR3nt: TGTGCCAGCAGTCCCACCCCGACAGGAGGCCCGTCTAGCTACACCTTC
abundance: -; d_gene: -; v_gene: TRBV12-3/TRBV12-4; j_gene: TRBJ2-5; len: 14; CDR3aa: CASSFRQATETQYF; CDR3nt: TGTGCCAGCAGTTTTAGACAGGCAACAGAGACCCAGTACTTC
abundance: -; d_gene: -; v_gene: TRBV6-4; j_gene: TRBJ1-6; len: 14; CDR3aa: CASSADVENSPLHF; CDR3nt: TGTGCCAGCAGTGCGGACGTTGAAAATTCACCCCTCCACTTT
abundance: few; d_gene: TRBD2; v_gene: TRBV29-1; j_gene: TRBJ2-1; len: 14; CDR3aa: CSAAGGGRGNEQFF; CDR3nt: TGCAGCGCTGCCGGTGGAGGGCGGGGGAATGAGCAGTTCTTC
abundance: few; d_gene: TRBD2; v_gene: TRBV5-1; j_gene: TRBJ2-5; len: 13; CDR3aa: CASSGGRGETQYF; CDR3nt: TGTGCCAGCAGCGGGGGGCGCGGGGAGACCCAGTACTTC
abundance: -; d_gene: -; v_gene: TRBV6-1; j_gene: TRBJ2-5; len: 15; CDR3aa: CASSEAGTGRGTQYF; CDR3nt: TGTGCCAGCAGTGAAGCGGGAACAGGGCGAGGGACCCAGTACTTC
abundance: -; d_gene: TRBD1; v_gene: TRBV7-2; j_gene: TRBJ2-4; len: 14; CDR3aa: CASRLTGAKNIQYF; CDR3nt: TGTGCCAGCAGACTGACAGGGGCCAAAAACATTCAGTACTTC
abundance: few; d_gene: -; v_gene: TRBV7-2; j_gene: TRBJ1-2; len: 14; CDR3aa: CASSKEPGDYGYTF; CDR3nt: TGTGCCAGCAGCAAAGAGCCGGGGGACTATGGCTACACCTTC
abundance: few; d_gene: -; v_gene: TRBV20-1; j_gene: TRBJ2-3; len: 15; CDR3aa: CSASMTSYSADTQYF; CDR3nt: TGCAGTGCTAGTATGACAAGCTACTCCGCAGATACGCAGTATTTT
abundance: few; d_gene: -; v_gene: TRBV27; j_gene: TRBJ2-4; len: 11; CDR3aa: CASGSPLLQYF; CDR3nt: TGTGCCAGCGGATCCCCTTTGCTTCAGTACTTC
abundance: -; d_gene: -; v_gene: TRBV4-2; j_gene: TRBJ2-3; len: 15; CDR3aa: CASSQDGTNTDTQYF; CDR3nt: TGTGCCAGCAGCCAAGATGGGACCAACACAGATACGCAGTATTTT
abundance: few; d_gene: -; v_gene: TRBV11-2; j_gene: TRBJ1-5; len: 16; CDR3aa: CASSLYSGGNSQPQHF; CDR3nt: TGTGCCAGCAGCTTATATTCCGGAGGGAACAGTCAGCCCCAGCATTTT
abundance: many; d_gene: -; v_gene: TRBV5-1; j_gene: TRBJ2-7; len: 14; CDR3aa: CASSLADGSYEQYF; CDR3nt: TGCGCCAGCAGCTTGGCCGACGGCTCCTACGAGCAGTACTTC
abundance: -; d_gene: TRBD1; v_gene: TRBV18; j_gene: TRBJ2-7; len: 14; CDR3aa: CANSPRQGAYEQYF; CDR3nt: TGTGCCAACTCACCCCGACAGGGGGCCTACGAGCAGTACTTC
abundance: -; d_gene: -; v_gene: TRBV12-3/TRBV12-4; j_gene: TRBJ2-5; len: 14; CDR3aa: CASSSRPGFETQYF; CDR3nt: TGTGCCAGCAGTTCCCGGCCGGGGTTCGAGACCCAGTACTTC
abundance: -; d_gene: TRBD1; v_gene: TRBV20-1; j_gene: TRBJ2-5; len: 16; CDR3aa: CSAHKGTGGRQETQYF; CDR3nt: TGCAGTGCCCACAAAGGGACAGGGGGCCGGCAAGAGACCCAGTACTTC
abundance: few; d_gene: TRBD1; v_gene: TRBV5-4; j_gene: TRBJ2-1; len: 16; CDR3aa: CASSLQGVSSYNEQFF; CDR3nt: TGTGCCAGCAGCTTGCAGGGGGTCAGCTCCTACAATGAGCAGTTCTTC
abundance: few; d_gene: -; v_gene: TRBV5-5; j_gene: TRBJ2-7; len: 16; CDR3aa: CASSPDGLGAQGEQYF; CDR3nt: TGTGCCAGCAGCCCGGATGGGTTAGGGGCGCAAGGCGAGCAGTACTTC
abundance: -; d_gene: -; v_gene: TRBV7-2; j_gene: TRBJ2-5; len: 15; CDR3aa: CASNLDRTDEETQYF; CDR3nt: TGTGCCAGCAACTTAGACCGGACGGACGAAGAGACCCAGTACTTC
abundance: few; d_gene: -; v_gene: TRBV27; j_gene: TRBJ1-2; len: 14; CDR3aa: CASSLLGAGEGYTF; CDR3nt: TGTGCCAGCAGTTTGTTAGGGGCAGGGGAAGGCTACACCTTC
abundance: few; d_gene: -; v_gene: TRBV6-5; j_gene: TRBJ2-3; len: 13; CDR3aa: CASSYAESDTQYF; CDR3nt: TGTGCCAGCAGTTATGCAGAGTCAGATACGCAGTATTTT